Listed here are 20 T cell receptor beta chains from one sample, sequenced in a study of blood T cell repertoires in COVID-19. Libraries were prepared by immunoSEQ multiplex PCR; TCRdb keeps only in-frame clonotypes and omits some of them. The sample lists 150,000 to 200,000 clones; around 90% were seen once. The sequenced sample was peripheral blood. Source of these receptors: a woman aged 45-65 years with acute or convalescent COVID-19.

This chain links TRBV12-3 or TRBV12-4 with TRBJ2-7, with D unclear. V was cut by 6 bases and J by 3 bases, with 6 bases left in between. CDR3 length: 11 amino acids. CDR3 amino acids: CASSHGYEQYF. Written as DNA, the CDR3 is TGTGCCAGCAGCCACGGCTACGAGCAGTACTTC.

The chain has TRBV5-4 and TRBJ2-5; unclear D gene. V was pared by 0 bases and J by 5 bases, with 8 bases between. CDR3 length: 13 residues. CDR1 and CDR2 from the germline V gene are SGHNT and YYREEE (reference sequence). CDR3 in DNA: TGTGCCAGCAGCTTGGGGCTGCAGGAGACCCAGTACTTC. Translation: CASSLGLQETQYF.

As concerns this clone: One junction end does not reproduce the germline sequence, and a read error may be involved. The V call is TRBV7-3, the J call TRBJ2-3; 9 bases map to TRBD1. Germline V gene data show CDR1 as SGHTA and CDR2 as FQGTGA. CDR3 length equals 16 residues. This CDR3 is CASSVTGTGFSDTQYF. The CDR3 DNA follows: TGTGCCAGCAGCGTAACCGGGACAGGGTTCTCAGATACGCAGTATTTT. Complete variable domain (other parts from reference TRBV7-3 and TRBJ2-3): GAGVSQTPSNKVTEKGKYVELRCDPISGHTALYWYRQSLGQGPEFLIYFQGTGAADDSGLPNDRFFAVRPEGSVSTLKIQRTERGDSAVYLCASSVTGTGFSDTQYFGPGTRLTVL.

This clone has only one observation. V usage is TRBV19 and J usage is TRBJ1-2; the D gene is possibly TRBD1 (6 bases). Germline lookup yields CDR1 LNHDA and CDR2 SQIVND (reference sequence). CDR3 length: 14 residues. Trimming took off 7 bases at V and 3 bases at J, with 15 bases between the two ends. The CDR3 bases are TGTGCCAGTACCACACAGGGTAGGGACTATGGCTACACCTTC. It translates to CASTTQGRDYGYTF.

This chain links TRBV7-2 with TRBJ1-2, with 7 bases aligning to TRBD1. This CDR3 has 13 residues. V shed 1 base and J 8 bases; nucleotides not matched to a gene: 4. Germline CDR1 and CDR2: SGHTA and FQGNSA. The CDR3 loop reads CASSLETGVGYTF. CDR3 in DNA: TGTGCCAGCAGCTTAGAAACAGGGGTGGGCTACACCTTC.

The chain combines TRBV19 with TRBJ2-1; no clear D gene. Germline CDR1 reads LNHDA; CDR2 reads SQIVND (reference sequence). The V gene lost 7 bases and the J gene lost 3 bases, with 10 bases spanning the gap. The CDR3 is 13 amino acids. This chain's CDR3 is CASNHRYYNEQFF. The CDR3 DNA reads as TGTGCCAGTAACCACAGATACTACAATGAGCAGTTCTTC.

The chain carries TRBV18 and TRBJ2-5; D not resolved. Germline assignment: CDR1 KGHSH and CDR2 LQKENI. CDR3 size: 13 residues. V was clipped by 3 bases and J by 5 bases, with 10 bases between them. Written as DNA, the CDR3 is TGTGCCAGCTCACCCGGGTTTACTGAGACCCAGTACTTC. Protein: CASSPGFTETQYF.

V gene TRBV6-5 combines with J gene TRBJ2-7; D possibly corresponds to TRBD1 (6 bases). V lost 6 bases to trimming and J lost 3 bases, with 15 bases between them. This CDR3 region has 14 residues. Germline V CDR1 and CDR2: MNHEY, SVGAGI. The CDR3, as DNA: TGTGCCAGCAGCAAGCAGGGGCGAGGCTACGAGCAGTACTTC. It translates to CASSKQGRGYEQYF.

The chain couples TRBV5-1 to TRBJ2-5; maybe TRBD1 (5 bases). Germline V gene sequence: CDR1 SGHRS, CDR2 YFSETQ. This CDR3 contains 13 residues. V was pared by 0 bases and J by 2 bases, with 5 bases between. CDR3 nucleotides: TGCGCCAGCAGCTTGGGACAGCAAGAGACCCAGTACTTC. Protein sequence: CASSLGQQETQYF.

The chain combines TRBV11-2 with TRBJ1-1; tentatively, D is TRBD1 (6 bases). V was shortened by 1 base and J by 8 bases, with 11 bases between the two germline ends. The CDR3 contains 13 residues. From germline, CDR1 is SGHAT and CDR2 FQNNGV. The CDR3 DNA reads as TGTGCCAGCAGCTTAGTGTTGGGGACAGAAGCTTTCTTT. Its translation is CASSLVLGTEAFF.

The chain combines TRBV6-1 with TRBJ1-6; a weak D match, TRBD1 (6 bases). Per germline, CDR1 MNHNS and CDR2 SASEGT. The V and J ends lost 4 bases and 0 bases respectively, with 10 bases between them. The CDR3 runs to 16 residues. DNA of the CDR3: TGTGCCAGCAGTGGGCAGGGGAGCTCCTATAATTCACCCCTCCACTTT. As protein: CASSGQGSSYNSPLHF.

This clone was observed a single time. The chain couples TRBV7-2 to TRBJ2-5; the D gene is possibly TRBD2 (7 bases). V lost 2 bases and J lost 5, with 18 bases in between. The germline V gene has CDR1 SGHTA and CDR2 FQGNSA. The CDR3 runs to 16 residues. CDR3 sequence (DNA): TGTGCCAGCAGCTTACTACCGCGGGGGCGGCCGGAGACCCAGTACTTC. It encodes CASSLLPRGRPETQYF. Looking up the rest from reference TRBV7-2 and TRBJ2-5 gives the full variable domain: GAGVSQSPSNKVTEKGKDVELRCDPISGHTALYWYRQSLGQGLEFLIYFQGNSAPDKSGLPSDRFSAERTGGSVSTLTIQRTQQEDSAVYLCASSLLPRGRPETQYFGPGTRLLVL.

In the case of this clone: Within the sample, other DNA sequences also encode this same CDR3. The V gene is TRBV5-1, the J gene TRBJ1-2, with D possibly being TRBD1 (5 bases). There are 12 residues in the CDR3. Deletions cut 3 bases from V and 5 bases from J, with 8 bases between. Germline CDR1 SGHRS, CDR2 YFSETQ. For the CDR3, the DNA is TGCGCCAGCAGCTCGGACATTTATGGCTACACCTTC. Translated: CASSSDIYGYTF. Full variable domain (outside the CDR3, taken from reference TRBV5-1 and TRBJ1-2): KAGVTQTPRYLIKTRGQQVTLSCSPISGHRSVSWYQQTPGQGLQFLFEYFSETQRNKGNFPGRFSGRQFSNSRSEMNVSTLELGDSALYLCASSSDIYGYTFGSGTRLTVV.

V gene TRBV7-2 combines with J gene TRBJ2-5; tentative D call: TRBD2 (5 bases). From germline, CDR1 is SGHTA and CDR2 FQGNSA. The ends were cut back, 4 bases at V and 1 base at J, with 10 bases in the middle. The CDR3 sequence is 14 residues long. CDR3 protein: CASSSAGLQETQYF. CDR3 nucleotides: TGTGCCAGCAGCTCAGCCGGACTCCAAGAGACCCAGTACTTC.

Worth noting for this clone: This CDR3 is also generated by other DNA sequences in the sample. The chain joins TRBV18 to TRBJ1-5, with D maybe TRBD1 (5 bases). V gave up 6 bases and J gave up 0 bases, with 12 bases separating them. The CDR3 covers 15 residues. CDR1 is KGHSH, CDR2 LQKENI, per germline. The CDR3 sequence: CASSPQGYSNQPQHF. CDR3 coding DNA: TGTGCCAGCTCTCCGCAGGGCTATAGCAATCAGCCCCAGCATTTT. Full variable domain (missing parts from reference TRBV18 and TRBJ1-5): NAGVMQNPRHLVRRRGQEARLRCSPMKGHSHVYWYRQLPEEGLKFMVYLQKENIIDESGMPKERFSAEFPKEGPSILRIQQVVRGDSAAYFCASSPQGYSNQPQHFGDGTRLSIL.

The gene calls are TRBV11-3 and TRBJ2-7; no clear D. CDR1 and CDR2 from the germline V gene are SGHNT and YENEEA. There are 11 residues in the CDR3. The V gene lost 4 bases and the J gene lost 4 bases, with 5 bases spanning the gap. The DNA for the CDR3 is TGTGCCAGCAGCTCCGGGTACGAGCAGTACTTC. Translation gives CASSSGYEQYF.

This rearrangement joins TRBV30 to TRBJ2-1, with D maybe TRBD1 (5 bases). The V end was cut by 3 bases, the J end by 2 bases, with 14 bases between. Germline V gene sequence: CDR1 GTSNPN, CDR2 SVGIG (reference sequence). This CDR3 region has 15 residues. The CDR3 loop reads CAWSRDSVPYNEQFF. The CDR3 nucleotides read TGTGCCTGGAGCCGCGACAGCGTACCCTACAATGAGCAGTTCTTC.

The chain employs TRBV14 and TRBJ2-4, with D perhaps matching TRBD2 (5 bases). CDR3 length equals 16 residues. Trimming shortened V by 4 bases and J by 0 bases, and 13 bases separated the two germline ends. The germline V gene encodes CDR1 SGHDN and CDR2 FVKESK. This CDR3 reads CASSPARGIAKNIQYF. The DNA of the CDR3 is TGTGCCAGCAGCCCTGCACGGGGAATAGCCAAAAACATTCAGTACTTC.

The chain combines TRBV2 with TRBJ1-2; no firm D call. Per the germline V gene, CDR1 is SNHLY and CDR2 is FYNNEI. CDR3 size: 13 residues. The ends were cut back, 6 bases at V and 6 bases at J, with 14 bases in the middle. The chain's CDR3 is CASRNTITHGYTF. In nucleotides, the CDR3 is TGTGCCAGCAGAAACACCATCACACATGGCTACACCTTC.

The CDR3 sequence: CASSLLTGVSTEAFF. The CDR3 DNA follows: TGTGCCAGCAGTTTATTGACAGGGGTTAGTACTGAAGCTTTCTTT. The chain employs TRBV27 and TRBJ1-1; 8 nucleotides match TRBD1. The CDR3 has 15 residues. The V gene's germline CDR1 is MNHEY and CDR2 SMNVEV (reference sequence). The ends lost 1 base at V and 5 bases at J; junction bases unmatched: 6.